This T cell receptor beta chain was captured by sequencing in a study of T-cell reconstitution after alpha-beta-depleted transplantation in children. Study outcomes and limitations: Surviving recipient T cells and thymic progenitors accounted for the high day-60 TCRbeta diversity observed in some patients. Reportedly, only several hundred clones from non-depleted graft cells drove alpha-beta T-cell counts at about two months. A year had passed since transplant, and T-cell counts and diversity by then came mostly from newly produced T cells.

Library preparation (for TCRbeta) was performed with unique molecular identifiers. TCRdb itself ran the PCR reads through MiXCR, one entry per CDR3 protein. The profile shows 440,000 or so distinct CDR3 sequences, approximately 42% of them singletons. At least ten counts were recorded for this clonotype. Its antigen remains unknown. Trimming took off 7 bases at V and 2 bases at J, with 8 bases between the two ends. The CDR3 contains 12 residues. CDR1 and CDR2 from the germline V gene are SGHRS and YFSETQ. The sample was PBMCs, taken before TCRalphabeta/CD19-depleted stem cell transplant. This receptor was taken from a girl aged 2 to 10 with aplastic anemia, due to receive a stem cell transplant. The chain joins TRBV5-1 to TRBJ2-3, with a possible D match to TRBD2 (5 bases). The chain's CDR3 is CASARDTDTQYF. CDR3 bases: TGCGCCAGCGCCCGGGACACAGATACGCAGTATTTT.